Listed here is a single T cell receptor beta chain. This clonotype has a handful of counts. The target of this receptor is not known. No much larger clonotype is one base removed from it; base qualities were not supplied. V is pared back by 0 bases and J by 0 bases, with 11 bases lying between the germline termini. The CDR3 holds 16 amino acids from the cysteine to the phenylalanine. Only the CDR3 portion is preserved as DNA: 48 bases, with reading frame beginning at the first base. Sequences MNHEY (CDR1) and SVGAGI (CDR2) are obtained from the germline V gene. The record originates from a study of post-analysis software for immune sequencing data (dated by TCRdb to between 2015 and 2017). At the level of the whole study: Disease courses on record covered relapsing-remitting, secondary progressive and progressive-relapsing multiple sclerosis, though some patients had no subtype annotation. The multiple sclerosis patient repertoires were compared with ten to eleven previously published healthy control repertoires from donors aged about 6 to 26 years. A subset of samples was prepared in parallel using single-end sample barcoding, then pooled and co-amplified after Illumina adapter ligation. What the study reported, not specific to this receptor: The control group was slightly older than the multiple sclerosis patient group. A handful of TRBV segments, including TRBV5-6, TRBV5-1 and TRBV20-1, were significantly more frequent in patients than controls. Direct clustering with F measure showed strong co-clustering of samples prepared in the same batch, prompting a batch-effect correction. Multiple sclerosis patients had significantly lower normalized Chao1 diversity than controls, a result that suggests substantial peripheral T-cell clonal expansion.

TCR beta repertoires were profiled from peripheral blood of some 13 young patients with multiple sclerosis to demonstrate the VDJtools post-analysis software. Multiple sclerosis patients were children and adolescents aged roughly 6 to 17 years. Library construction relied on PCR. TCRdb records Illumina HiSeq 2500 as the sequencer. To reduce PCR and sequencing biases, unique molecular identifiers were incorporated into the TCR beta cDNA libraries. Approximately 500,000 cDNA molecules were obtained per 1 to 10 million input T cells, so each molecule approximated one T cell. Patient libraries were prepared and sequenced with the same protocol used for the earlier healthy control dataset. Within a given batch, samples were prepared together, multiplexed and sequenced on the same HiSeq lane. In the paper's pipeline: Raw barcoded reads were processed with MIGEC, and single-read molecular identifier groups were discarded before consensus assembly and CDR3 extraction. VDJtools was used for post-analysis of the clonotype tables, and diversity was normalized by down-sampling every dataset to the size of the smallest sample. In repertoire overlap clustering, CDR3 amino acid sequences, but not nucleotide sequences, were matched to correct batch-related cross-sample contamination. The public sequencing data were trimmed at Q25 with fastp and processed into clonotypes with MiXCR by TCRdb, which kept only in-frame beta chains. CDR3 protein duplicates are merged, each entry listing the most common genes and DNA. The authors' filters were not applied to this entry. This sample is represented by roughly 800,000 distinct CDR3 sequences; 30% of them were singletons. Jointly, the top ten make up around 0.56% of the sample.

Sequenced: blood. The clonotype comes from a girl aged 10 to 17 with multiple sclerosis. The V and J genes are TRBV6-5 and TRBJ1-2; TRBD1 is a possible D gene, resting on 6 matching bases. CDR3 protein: CASSYSPQGANYGYTF. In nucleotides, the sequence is TGTGCCAGCAGTTACTCGCCACAGGGAGCTAACTATGGCTACACCTTC.